A single sample is the source of the 20 T cell receptor beta chains below, sequenced in a study of cytomegalovirus exposure and HLA in healthy donors. The primer mix had 60 Vbeta and 13 Jbeta primers. TCRdb's copy holds only in-frame clones and misses some; the assay was immunoSEQ multiplex PCR. Seen here are 120,000 or so clones, over 75% observed once, and the top ten hold 1.5%. Sample: PBMCs. Receptors were obtained from a woman aged 18-29 years in good health and CMV-seronegative.

V and J are TRBV9 and TRBJ2-6, with D unclear. In germline, CDR1 is SGDLS, CDR2 YYNGEE. The CDR3 has 15 amino acids. With 6 bases removed from V and 0 bases from J, the gap between germline ends came to 10 bases. CDR3 in DNA: TGTGCCAGCACCACCTACTCCTCTGGGGCCAACGTCCTGACTTTC. Translating it yields CASTTYSSGANVLTF.

The chain couples TRBV5-6 to TRBJ2-3; TRBD1 matches at 8 bases. The CDR3 consists of 15 residues. The germline gives CDR1 SGHDT, CDR2 YYEEEE. V was pared by 3 bases and J by 6 bases, with 9 bases of the junction left unmatched. CDR3 sequence reads: CASSYFGTGGDTQYF. The CDR3 DNA sequence: TGTGCCAGCAGCTACTTCGGGACAGGCGGCGATACGCAGTATTTT.

The chain carries TRBV2 and TRBJ1-6; D is perhaps TRBD1 (6 bases). Germline CDR1 and CDR2: SNHLY and FYNNEI. V was clipped by 4 bases and J by 10 bases, with 20 bases between them. The CDR3 length is 16 residues. Written as DNA, the CDR3 is TGTGCCAGCAGTGGGGGGGGCGATCCGGGGGCCTCACCCCTCCACTTT. It specifies CASSGGGDPGASPLHF.

The chain couples TRBV23-1 to TRBJ2-7, with a tentative D call TRBD2 (5 bases). TRBV23-1 is flagged as an ORF with uncertain function. Trimming took 7 bases from V and 0 from J, leaving 16 bases between them. CDR3 size: 15 residues. This CDR3 reads CASTFPEGSSYEQYF. CDR3 coding DNA: TGCGCCAGCACCTTTCCCGAGGGCAGCTCCTACGAGCAGTACTTC.

The J gene is TRBJ2-2, the V gene TRBV5-1; TRBD1 is a possible D gene (5 bases). Between the trimmed V and J ends, which lost 0 bases and 6 bases, there was a span of 6 bases. This CDR3 comprises 13 residues. Germline values: CDR1 SGHRS, CDR2 YFSETQ. CDR3 amino acids: CASSLVGAGELFF. CDR3 nucleotide sequence: TGCGCCAGCAGCTTGGTAGGGGCCGGGGAGCTGTTTTTT.

V usage is TRBV7-2 and J usage is TRBJ1-4, with 9 bases lining up with TRBD1. The CDR3 sequence is 15 residues long. The germline V gene encodes CDR1 SGHTA and CDR2 FQGNSA. V was pared by 4 bases and J by 8 bases, with 8 bases of the junction left unmatched. DNA for the CDR3: TGTGCCAGCAGCTCTCCGACAGGGGGGATCGAAAAACTGTTTTTT. Its translation: CASSSPTGGIEKLFF.

The chain employs TRBV5-6 and TRBJ1-1; tentatively, D is TRBD1 (5 bases). The CDR3 sequence is 17 residues long. V was cut by 0 bases and J by 1 base, with 16 bases left in between. CDR1 is SGHDT, CDR2 YYEEEE, per germline. The CDR3 DNA reads TGTGCCAGCAGCTTGGTGGTCGGGGGGAGGACGAACACTGAAGCTTTCTTT. This encodes CASSLVVGGRTNTEAFF. The variable domain in full, completed from reference TRBV5-6 and TRBJ1-1, reads DAGVTQSPTHLIKTRGQQVTLRCSPKSGHDTVSWYQQALGQGPQFIFQYYEEEERQRGNFPDRFSGHQFPNYSSELNVNALLLGDSALYLCASSLVVGGRTNTEAFFGQGTRLTVV.

The chain couples TRBV19 to TRBJ1-4, with a tentative D call TRBD1 (5 bases). V shed 3 bases and J shed 7 bases, with 15 bases lying between them. The germline V gene encodes CDR1 LNHDA and CDR2 SQIVND (reference sequence). This CDR3 has 15 amino acids. CDR3 bases: TGTGCCAGTAGTATCTGGCAGGGTCGCTTTGAAAAACTGTTTTTT. This translates into CASSIWQGRFEKLFF. The full variable domain, in which reference TRBV19 and TRBJ1-4 provide the parts outside the CDR3, is DGGITQSPKYLFRKEGQNVTLSCEQNLNHDAMYWYRQDPGQGLRLIYYSQIVNDFQKGDIAEGYSVSREKKESFPLTVTSAQKNPTAFYLCASSIWQGRFEKLFFGSGTQLSVL.

CDR3 in DNA: TGCGCCAGCAGCACGGGACAGACCGGGGAGCTGTTTTTT. It encodes CASSTGQTGELFF. The chain combines TRBV5-1 with TRBJ2-2; 7 bases are shared with TRBD1. Per the germline V gene, CDR1 is SGHRS and CDR2 is YFSETQ. V lost 4 bases and J lost 5; bases outside the gene matches: 2. The CDR3 extends over 13 amino acids.

Here the CDR3 DNA reads TGTGCTACTGCCTCCGGGACAGGGGATTTTGAGCAGTTCTTC. It translates to CATASGTGDFEQFF. The rearrangement links TRBV6-1 to TRBJ2-1; TRBD1 agrees at 10 bases. This CDR3 is built from 14 residues. Germline V gene data show CDR1 as MNHNS and CDR2 as SASEGT.

This clone was observed a handful of times. The rearrangement uses TRBV6-4 and TRBJ2-3; a possible D gene is TRBD2 (6 bases). The length of the CDR3 is 13 residues. The V gene lost 5 bases and the J gene lost 0 bases, with 6 bases spanning the gap. Germline-derived CDR1 and CDR2 are MRHNA and SNTAGT. Here the CDR3 reads CASSSGSTDTQYF. CDR3 in DNA: TGTGCCAGCAGTAGCGGGAGCACAGATACGCAGTATTTT.

The gene calls are TRBV7-9 and TRBJ2-6; possible D gene TRBD1, 5 bases. Germline V gene sequence: CDR1 SEHNR, CDR2 FQNEAQ (reference sequence). The V and J ends lost 5 bases and 0 bases respectively, with 17 bases between them. The length of the CDR3 is 18 residues. DNA for the CDR3: TGTGCCAGCAGCCGTCCCGAACAGGCTAGCTCTGGGGCCAACGTCCTGACTTTC. This translates into CASSRPEQASSGANVLTF.

The chain recombines TRBV5-1 with TRBJ1-6; D might be TRBD1 (6 bases). CDR3 length: 15 residues. Looked up from germline, CDR1 is SGHRS and CDR2 is YFSETQ. V was trimmed by 2 bases and J by 10 bases, leaving 16 bases between them. The CDR3 here is CASSFEGQGTSPLHF. As DNA, the CDR3 is TGCGCCAGCAGCTTTGAAGGGCAGGGGACCTCACCCCTCCACTTT.

The rearrangement uses TRBV19 and TRBJ1-1; the D is unclear. V lost 1 base and J 1 base, leaving 4 bases between the germline ends. This CDR3 is 13 amino acids long. Germline loops: CDR1 LNHDA, CDR2 SQIVND (reference sequence). CDR3 bases: TGTGCCAGTAGTATAGTAGAGAACACTGAAGCTTTCTTT. Amino acid sequence: CASSIVENTEAFF.

The V and J genes are TRBV6-6 and TRBJ2-2, with 8 bases matching TRBD1. This CDR3 spans 16 amino acids. The trim removed 2 bases at V and 5 bases at J, leaving 7 bases unmatched. Germline assignment: CDR1 MNHNY and CDR2 SVGAGI (reference sequence). This CDR3 reads CASSYTPTGVTGELFF. Written as DNA, the CDR3 is TGTGCCAGCAGTTACACACCGACAGGGGTAACCGGGGAGCTGTTTTTT.

This clone was counted between two and nine times. V gene TRBV6-1 combines with J gene TRBJ2-1; D unresolved. The V gene's germline CDR1 is MNHNS and CDR2 SASEGT. CDR3 length: 15 amino acids. The V and J ends lost 1 base and 2 bases respectively, with 9 bases between them. CDR3 nucleotide sequence: TGTGCCAGCAGTGAAGTTCGGCTAGCCTACAATGAGCAGTTCTTC. Translation gives CASSEVRLAYNEQFF.

The CDR3 sequence is CASSPRRTVNEKLFF. The CDR3 bases are TGTGCCAGCAGTCCCAGAAGGACAGTGAATGAAAAACTGTTTTTT. The chain employs TRBV28 and TRBJ1-4; weak D call: TRBD1 (6 bases). Deletions cut 5 bases from V and 5 bases from J, with 15 bases between. The CDR3 is made up of 15 amino acids. The V gene's germline CDR1 is MDHEN and CDR2 SYDVKM.

This chain links TRBV5-1 with TRBJ1-1, with 8 bases fitting TRBD1. The V gene end was trimmed by 7 bases and the J gene end by 5 bases; junction bases not matched to a gene: 7. Germline V gene sequence: CDR1 SGHRS, CDR2 YFSETQ. There are 13 residues in the CDR3. The CDR3 nucleotides are TGCGCCAGCCGCGAGACAGGGGTGACTGAAGCTTTCTTT. This gives the protein CASRETGVTEAFF.

This chain links TRBV7-9 with TRBJ2-7; perhaps TRBD2 as D (5 bases). CDR3 length: 14 residues. V was pared by 2 bases and J by 2 bases, with 10 bases between. The germline V gene has CDR1 SEHNR and CDR2 FQNEAQ (reference sequence). Here the CDR3 reads CASSLQDSTYEQYF. CDR3 DNA sequence: TGTGCCAGCAGCTTACAGGACTCCACCTACGAGCAGTACTTC.

The V and J genes are TRBV4-1 and TRBJ1-1, with D tentatively TRBD1 (5 bases). The V end lost 7 bases, the J end lost 1 base, and 13 bases lay between the germline ends. Germline CDR1 is MGHRA and CDR2 is YSYEKL. The length of the CDR3 is 14 residues. The CDR3 is CASTAMTANTEAFF. CDR3 DNA: TGCGCCAGCACCGCAATGACAGCGAACACTGAAGCTTTCTTT.